This T cell receptor beta chain was recovered during a study of shared clonotypes between healthy human individuals. The V gene lost 7 bases and the J gene lost 0 bases, with 10 bases spanning the gap. The germline V gene has CDR1 LNHDA and CDR2 SQIVND (reference sequence). This CDR3 is 14 amino acids long. When replicate PCRs were run on sorted subsets, they used around 0.2 ug DNA, tens of thousands of T cell genomes. Generated by immunoSEQ multiplex PCR, the TCRdb table keeps only in-frame clones and is missing some. The table has some 2.3 million clones, approximately 93% seen once. Splitting of CD4+ cells produced CD45RA+ naive and CD45RA-negative memory subsets.

The clonotype was recovered from a man younger than 35 in good health. Some clones in this sample may be carry-over from other donors' samples. V gene TRBV19 combines with J gene TRBJ1-3; D remains ambiguous. Sequencing was performed on naive CD4+ T cells from PBMCs. Noted subset: CD45RA+ positively selected. The CDR3 is CASTMGDSGNTIYF. Here the CDR3 DNA reads TGTGCCAGTACCATGGGAGACTCTGGAAACACCATATATTTT.